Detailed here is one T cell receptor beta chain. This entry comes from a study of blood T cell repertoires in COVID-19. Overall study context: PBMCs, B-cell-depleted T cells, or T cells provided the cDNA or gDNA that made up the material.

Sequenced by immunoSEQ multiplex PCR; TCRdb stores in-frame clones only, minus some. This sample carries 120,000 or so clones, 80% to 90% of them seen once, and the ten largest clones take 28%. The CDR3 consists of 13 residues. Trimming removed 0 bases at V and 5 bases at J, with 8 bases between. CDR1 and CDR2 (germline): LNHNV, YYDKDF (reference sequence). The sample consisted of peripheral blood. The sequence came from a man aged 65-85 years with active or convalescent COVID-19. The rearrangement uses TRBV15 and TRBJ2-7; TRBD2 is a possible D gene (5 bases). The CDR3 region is CATSRDIGDEQYF. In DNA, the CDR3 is TGTGCCACCAGCAGAGATATCGGGGACGAGCAGTACTTC.